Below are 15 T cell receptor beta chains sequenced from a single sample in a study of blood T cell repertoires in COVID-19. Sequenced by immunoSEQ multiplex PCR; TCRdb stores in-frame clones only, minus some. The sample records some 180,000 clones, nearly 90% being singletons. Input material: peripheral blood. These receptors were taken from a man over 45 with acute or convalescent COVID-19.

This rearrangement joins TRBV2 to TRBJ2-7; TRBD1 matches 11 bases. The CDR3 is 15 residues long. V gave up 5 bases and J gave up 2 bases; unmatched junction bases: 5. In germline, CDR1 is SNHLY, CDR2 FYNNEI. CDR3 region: CASSQPGQGAYEQYF. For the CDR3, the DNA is TGTGCCAGCAGTCAACCGGGACAGGGGGCCTACGAGCAGTACTTC.

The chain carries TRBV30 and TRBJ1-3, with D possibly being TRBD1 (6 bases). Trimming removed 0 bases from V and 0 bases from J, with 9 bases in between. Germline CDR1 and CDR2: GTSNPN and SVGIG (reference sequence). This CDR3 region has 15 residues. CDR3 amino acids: CAWSVGASSGNTIYF. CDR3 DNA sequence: TGTGCCTGGAGTGTGGGGGCCAGCTCTGGAAACACCATATATTTT.

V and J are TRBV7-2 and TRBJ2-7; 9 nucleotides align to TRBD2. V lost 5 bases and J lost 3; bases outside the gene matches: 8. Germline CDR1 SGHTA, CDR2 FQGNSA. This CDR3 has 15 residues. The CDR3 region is CASSDPGLAGYEQYF. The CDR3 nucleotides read TGTGCCAGCAGCGATCCGGGACTAGCTGGCTACGAGCAGTACTTC.

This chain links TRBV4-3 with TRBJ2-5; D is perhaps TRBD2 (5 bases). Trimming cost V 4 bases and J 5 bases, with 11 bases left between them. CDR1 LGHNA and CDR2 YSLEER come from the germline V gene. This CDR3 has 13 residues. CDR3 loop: CASSRRQMETQYF. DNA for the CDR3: TGCGCCAGCAGCCGGAGGCAGATGGAGACCCAGTACTTC.

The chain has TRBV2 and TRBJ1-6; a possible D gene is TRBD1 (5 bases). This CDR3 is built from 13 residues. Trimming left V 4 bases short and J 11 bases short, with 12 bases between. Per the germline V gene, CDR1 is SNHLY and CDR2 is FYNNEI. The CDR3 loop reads CASSVRGNPPLHF. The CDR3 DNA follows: TGTGCCAGCAGTGTGCGGGGGAACCCACCCCTCCACTTT.

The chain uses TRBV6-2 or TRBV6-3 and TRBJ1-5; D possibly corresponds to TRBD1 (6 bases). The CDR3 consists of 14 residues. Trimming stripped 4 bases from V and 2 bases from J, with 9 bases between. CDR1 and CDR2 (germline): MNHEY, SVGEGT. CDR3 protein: CASSLDRRNQPQHF. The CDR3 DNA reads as TGTGCCAGCAGTTTGGACAGACGCAATCAGCCCCAGCATTTT.

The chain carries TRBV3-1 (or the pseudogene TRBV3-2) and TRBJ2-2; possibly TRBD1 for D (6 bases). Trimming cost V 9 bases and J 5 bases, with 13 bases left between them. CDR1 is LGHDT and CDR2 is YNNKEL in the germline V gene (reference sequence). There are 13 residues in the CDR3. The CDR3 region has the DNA TGTGCCAGTAACAGGGCTGGTACCGGGGAGCTGTTTTTT. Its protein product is CASNRAGTGELFF.

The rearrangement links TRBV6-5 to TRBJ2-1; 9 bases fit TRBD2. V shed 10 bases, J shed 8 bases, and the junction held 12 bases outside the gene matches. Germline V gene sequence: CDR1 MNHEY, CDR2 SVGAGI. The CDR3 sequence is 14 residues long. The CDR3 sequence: CATQVSGSIYEQFF. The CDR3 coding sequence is TGTGCCACCCAAGTTAGCGGGAGTATCTATGAGCAGTTCTTC.

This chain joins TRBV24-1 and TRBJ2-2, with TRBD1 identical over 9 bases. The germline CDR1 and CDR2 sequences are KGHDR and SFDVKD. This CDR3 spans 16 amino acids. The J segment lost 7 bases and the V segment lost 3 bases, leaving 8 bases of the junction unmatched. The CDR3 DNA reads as TGTGCCACCAGTGATCCGTCGGGACAGGGTCGCGGGGAGCTGTTTTTT. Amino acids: CATSDPSGQGRGELFF.

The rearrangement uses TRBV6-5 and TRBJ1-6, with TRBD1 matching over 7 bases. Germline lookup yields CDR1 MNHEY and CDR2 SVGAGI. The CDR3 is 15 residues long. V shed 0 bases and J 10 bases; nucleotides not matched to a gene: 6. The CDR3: CASSYSGGQFSPLHF. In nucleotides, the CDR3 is TGTGCCAGCAGTTACTCAGGGGGACAGTTCTCACCCCTCCACTTT.

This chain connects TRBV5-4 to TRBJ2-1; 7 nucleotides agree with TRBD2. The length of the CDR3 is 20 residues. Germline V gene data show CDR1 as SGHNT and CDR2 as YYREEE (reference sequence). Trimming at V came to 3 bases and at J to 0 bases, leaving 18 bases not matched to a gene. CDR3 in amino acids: CASSSPRGSTTPSSYNEQFF. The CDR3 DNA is TGTGCCAGCAGCTCCCCGCGCGGGAGTACCACTCCGAGCTCCTACAATGAGCAGTTCTTC. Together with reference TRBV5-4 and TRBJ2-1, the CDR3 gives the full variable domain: ETGVTQSPTHLIKTRGQQVTLRCSSQSGHNTVSWYQQALGQGPQFIFQYYREEENGRGNFPPRFSGLQFPNYSSELNVNALELDDSALYLCASSSPRGSTTPSSYNEQFFGPGTRLTVL.

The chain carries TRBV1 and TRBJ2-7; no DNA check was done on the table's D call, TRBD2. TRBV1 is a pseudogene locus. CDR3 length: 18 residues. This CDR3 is CTSSRPSGVFKFSYEQYV. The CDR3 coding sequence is TGCACCAGCAGCCGTCCTAGCGGGGTCTTCAAATTCTCCTACGAGCAGTACGTC.

DNA for the CDR3: TGTGCCAGCTCACCGGGGGGGGGCCTTGGTGAGCAGTTCTTC. Its translation: CASSPGGGLGEQFF. V and J are TRBV18 and TRBJ2-1, with D possibly being TRBD2 (7 bases). Germline assignment: CDR1 KGHSH and CDR2 LQKENI. This CDR3 has 14 amino acids. Trimming pared 3 bases from V and 9 bases from J, leaving 15 bases between.

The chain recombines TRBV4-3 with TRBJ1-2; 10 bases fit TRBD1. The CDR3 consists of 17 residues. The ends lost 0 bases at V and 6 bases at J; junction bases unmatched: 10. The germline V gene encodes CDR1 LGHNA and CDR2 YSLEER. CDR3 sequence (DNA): TGCGCCAGCAGCCAAGAGGTCTGGGACAGGGGCGAGGATGGCTACACCTTC. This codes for CASSQEVWDRGEDGYTF.

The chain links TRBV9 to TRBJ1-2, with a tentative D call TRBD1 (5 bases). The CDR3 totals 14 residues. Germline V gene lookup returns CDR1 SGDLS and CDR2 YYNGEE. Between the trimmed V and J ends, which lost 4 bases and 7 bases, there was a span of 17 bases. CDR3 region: CASSPSGFVAGYTF. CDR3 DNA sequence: TGTGCCAGCAGCCCATCAGGGTTTGTGGCTGGCTACACCTTC.